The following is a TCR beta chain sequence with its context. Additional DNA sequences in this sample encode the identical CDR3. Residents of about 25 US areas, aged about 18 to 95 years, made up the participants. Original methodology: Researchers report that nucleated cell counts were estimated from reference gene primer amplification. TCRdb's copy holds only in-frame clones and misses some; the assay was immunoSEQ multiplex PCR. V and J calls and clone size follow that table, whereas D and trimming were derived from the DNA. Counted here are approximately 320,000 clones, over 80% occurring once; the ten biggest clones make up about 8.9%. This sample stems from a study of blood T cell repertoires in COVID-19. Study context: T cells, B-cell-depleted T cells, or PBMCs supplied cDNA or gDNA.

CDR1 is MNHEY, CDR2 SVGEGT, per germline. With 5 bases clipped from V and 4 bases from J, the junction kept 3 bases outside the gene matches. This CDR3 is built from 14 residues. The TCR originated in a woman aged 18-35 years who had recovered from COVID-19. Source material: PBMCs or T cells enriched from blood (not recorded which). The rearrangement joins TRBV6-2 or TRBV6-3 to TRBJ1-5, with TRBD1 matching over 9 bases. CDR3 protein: CASSRQGGNQPQHF. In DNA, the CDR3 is TGTGCCAGCAGTCGACAGGGGGGGAATCAGCCCCAGCATTTT.